This T cell receptor (beta chain) was documented in a study of T cell changes during pregnancy in multiple sclerosis. There are 14 residues in the CDR3. The germline V gene has CDR1 SGHTA and CDR2 FQGNSA. Trimming removed 5 bases at V and 7 bases at J, with 17 bases between. Only in-frame clones appear in the TCRdb table, and some are missing; sequencing was by immunoSEQ multiplex PCR. The repertoire holds around 80,000 clones, with around 94% as singletons. This clone was observed a single time. This chain joins TRBV7-2 and TRBJ1-1, with D possibly TRBD1 on 6 matching bases. Sample: peripheral blood, taken in the second trimester of pregnancy. This clonotype originated in a female donor in good health, enrolled as a control in a pregnancy study. CDR3 sequence (DNA): TGTGCCAGCAGCGGGCGACAGGTTCAGATTGAAGCTTTCTTT. Protein sequence: CASSGRQVQIEAFF.